A single sample is the source of the 17 T cell receptor beta chains below, sequenced in a study of Graves' ophthalmopathy and Graves' hyperthyroidism. The study amplified TCR beta CDR3 regions using RNA transcripts. HTBI primers were used in a first-round RT-PCR, which preceded a second-round multiplex PCR. MiXCR was run by TCRdb on the multiplex PCR reads, yielding one entry per CDR3 protein. Seen here are about 700,000 distinct CDR3 sequences, about two fifths observed once, and the top ten hold 3% to 3.5%. Material for sequencing was peripheral blood. These receptors all stem from an adult man with Graves' ophthalmopathy.

In nucleotides, the CDR3 is TGCGCCAGCAGCCAAGATGGCGGGGTTGCCTACGAGCAGTACTTC. It translates to CASSQDGGVAYEQYF. The rearrangement links TRBV4-3 to TRBJ2-7; D is possibly TRBD2 (6 bases). Trimming took off 0 bases at V and 2 bases at J, with 11 bases between the two ends. The CDR3 totals 15 residues. In germline, CDR1 is LGHNA, CDR2 YSLEER.

This clonotype was detected ten times or more. V gene TRBV29-1 combines with J gene TRBJ1-5; D perhaps matches TRBD1 (5 bases). V was shortened by 2 bases and J by 4 bases, with 12 bases between the two germline ends. Germline V CDR1 and CDR2: SQVTM, ANQGSEA. The CDR3 extends over 14 amino acids. CDR3 in amino acids: CSVETGTQNQPQHF. CDR3 sequence (DNA): TGCAGCGTTGAAACCGGGACCCAAAATCAGCCCCAGCATTTT.

This clonotype occurred many times. The chain joins TRBV4-3 to TRBJ1-1; D is unresolved. From germline, CDR1 is LGHNA and CDR2 YSLEER. Trimming took off 0 bases at V and 3 bases at J, with 8 bases between the two ends. The length of the CDR3 is 14 residues. The CDR3 spells CASSQDVSDTEAFF. The CDR3 DNA reads TGCGCCAGCAGCCAAGATGTTTCGGACACTGAAGCTTTCTTT.

Ten or more counts support this clonotype. The J gene is TRBJ1-3, the V gene TRBV2; D perhaps matches TRBD1 (6 bases). The ends were cut back, 3 bases at V and 6 bases at J, with 15 bases in the middle. CDR3 length: 15 amino acids. From germline, CDR1 is SNHLY and CDR2 FYNNEI. The DNA of the CDR3 is TGTGCCAGCAGTGATGAGACAGGTGGGGTAAACACCATATATTTT. This encodes CASSDETGGVNTIYF.

This clonotype was seen only once. The V call is TRBV10-2, the J call TRBJ1-2; D is perhaps TRBD1 (6 bases). With 4 bases removed from V and 3 bases from J, the gap between germline ends came to 9 bases. The CDR3 is made up of 13 amino acids. Germline V lookup: CDR1 WSHSY, CDR2 SAAADI. The CDR3 sequence: CASSARTDYGYTF. The CDR3 nucleotides read TGCGCCAGCAGTGCCCGGACAGACTATGGCTACACCTTC.

The chain has TRBV2 and TRBJ2-5, with TRBD2 identical over 7 bases. Germline V gene data show CDR1 as SNHLY and CDR2 as FYNNEI. This CDR3 region has 13 residues. The V and J ends lost 7 bases and 4 bases, in that order; junction bases with no gene match: 6. The CDR3 loop reads CASKGLAVETQYF. The CDR3 bases are TGTGCCAGCAAAGGTCTAGCGGTAGAGACCCAGTACTTC.

This clonotype occurred a few times. The J gene is TRBJ2-7, the V gene TRBV9, with D maybe TRBD2 (6 bases). Germline V gene data show CDR1 as SGDLS and CDR2 as YYNGEE. V lost 4 bases, J lost 4 bases, and 12 bases lay in between. The CDR3 runs 13 residues. CDR3: CASSPRGKYEQYF. The CDR3 DNA reads TGTGCCAGCAGCCCCCGGGGGAAATACGAGCAGTACTTC.

The CDR3 DNA sequence: TGTGCTAGAGAAGCGGGGGCGAACACCGGGGAGCTGTTTTTT. This encodes CAREAGANTGELFF. The rearrangement uses TRBV19 and TRBJ2-2, with 8 bases identical to TRBD2. The germline gives CDR1 LNHDA, CDR2 SQIVND (reference sequence). The CDR3 length is 14 residues.

The sample holds a few counts of this clonotype. The chain couples TRBV5-6 to TRBJ2-5, with D perhaps TRBD1 (5 bases). Trimming took off 6 bases at V and 0 bases at J, with 12 bases between the two ends. The CDR3 is 14 residues long. Germline V CDR1 and CDR2: SGHDT, YYEEEE. The CDR3 spells CASNSGRNQETQYF. CDR3 sequence (DNA): TGTGCCAGCAACTCAGGGCGGAACCAAGAGACCCAGTACTTC.

This clonotype was seen a few times. This chain joins TRBV18 and TRBJ1-2; TRBD1 matches 8 bases. This CDR3 comprises 13 residues. The V gene's germline CDR1 is KGHSH and CDR2 LQKENI. V gave up 3 bases and J gave up 8 bases; unmatched junction bases: 5. The CDR3 reads CASSPGQGWGYTF. The CDR3 region has the DNA TGTGCCAGCTCACCCGGACAGGGCTGGGGCTACACCTTC. Together with reference TRBV18 and TRBJ1-2, the CDR3 gives the full variable domain: NAGVMQNPRHLVRRRGQEARLRCSPMKGHSHVYWYRQLPEEGLKFMVYLQKENIIDESGMPKERFSAEFPKEGPSILRIQQVVRGDSAAYFCASSPGQGWGYTFGSGTRLTVV.

The CDR3 nucleotides are TGCGCCAGCAGCCAAGATTTGGGCGGGATCAATCAGCCCCAGCATTTT. This sequence encodes CASSQDLGGINQPQHF. This sequence joins TRBV4-3 and TRBJ1-5; D remains ambiguous. The CDR3 has 16 amino acids. Trimming stripped 0 bases from V and 3 bases from J, with 12 bases between. Per germline, CDR1 LGHNA and CDR2 YSLEER.

The genes are TRBV24-1 and TRBJ1-2; 7 bases agree with TRBD1. The CDR3 totals 15 residues. J gave up 8 bases and V 6 bases, and 14 bases lay outside the gene matches. The germline V gene encodes CDR1 KGHDR and CDR2 SFDVKD. The CDR3, as DNA: TGTGCCACCAGTACCCACAGGGGATACAATGAAGGCTACACCTTC. The encoded protein is CATSTHRGYNEGYTF.

In its sample, this clonotype was seen a few times. The rearrangement links TRBV12-3 or TRBV12-4 to TRBJ2-7, with D hard to call. V lost 5 bases and J 5 bases, leaving 10 bases between the germline ends. This CDR3 spans 12 amino acids. CDR3 nucleotide sequence: TGTGCCAGCAGTGTTTATAGCCACGAGCAGTACTTC. This encodes CASSVYSHEQYF.

This chain connects TRBV4-2 to TRBJ2-5, with 9 bases that match TRBD1. The junction had 11 bases not matched to a gene; V was cut back by 1 base and J by 2 bases. Germline lookup yields CDR1 LGHNA and CDR2 YNFKEQ. This CDR3 comprises 18 residues. The CDR3 loop reads CASSQALFTGGQQETQYF. CDR3 coding DNA: TGTGCCAGCAGCCAAGCCCTATTTACAGGGGGCCAGCAAGAGACCCAGTACTTC.

This clonotype was detected many times. The V and J genes are TRBV24-1 and TRBJ2-5; 9 nucleotides agree with TRBD1. V shed 2 bases and J 0 bases; nucleotides not matched to a gene: 3. Germline V gene sequence: CDR1 KGHDR, CDR2 SFDVKD. The CDR3 has 16 residues. The CDR3 here is CATSDSRDRDQETQYF. CDR3 coding DNA: TGTGCCACCAGTGATTCCCGGGACAGGGACCAAGAGACCCAGTACTTC.

This clonotype was seen repeatedly, ten times or more. The gene calls are TRBV12-3 or TRBV12-4 and TRBJ1-1; D might be TRBD1 (5 bases). The V and J ends lost 7 bases and 4 bases respectively, with 16 bases between them. This CDR3 is built from 14 residues. The CDR3 coding sequence is TGTGCCAGCACCCCATTCAGGGACGTCACTGAAGCTTTCTTT. It encodes CASTPFRDVTEAFF.

The V call is TRBV11-2, the J call TRBJ2-4; 12 positions match TRBD1. J lost 6 bases, V lost 4 bases, and 4 bases had no gene match. Germline lookup yields CDR1 SGHAT and CDR2 FQNNGV. The CDR3 is made up of 15 amino acids. CDR3 loop: CASSSGTGGSNIQYF. The CDR3 nucleotides read TGTGCCAGCAGCTCCGGGACAGGGGGCTCAAACATTCAGTACTTC.